The clone carrying this T cell receptor (beta chain) showed up many times. What it recognizes is unknown. Individuals with ophthalmopathy presented a Clinical Activity Score of at least 3, a NOSPECS grade of at least 4 and a duration under 3 months. Uncontrolled infection, other autoimmune disease, pregnancy or lactation disqualified patients from enrolment. The CDR3 regions of TCR beta were amplified from RNA transcripts. The TCR CDR3 first-round RT-PCR relied on the HTBI primer set. Via MiXCR, TCRdb re-called the multiplex PCR reads, giving one row per CDR3 protein. Among around 600,000 distinct CDR3 sequences listed, about 14% were seen once. This record belongs to a study of T cells in Graves' hyperthyroidism and ophthalmopathy. The germline V gene encodes CDR1 SNHLY and CDR2 FYNNEI. Trimming stripped 6 bases from V and 2 bases from J, with 10 bases between. CDR3 length: 13 residues. Study-level findings and limits: Stable hyperthyroidism was told apart from ophthalmopathy by a model built on 13 V-J features. Blood also carried most thyroid clonotypes expanded above 0.001.

The sequencing sample was made of blood. This receptor was taken from a woman aged 45-65 years with Graves' ophthalmopathy. The chain couples TRBV2 to TRBJ1-1, with a possible D match to TRBD1 (6 bases). The CDR3 loop reads CASRGQINTEAFF. Here the CDR3 DNA reads TGTGCCAGCAGAGGACAGATCAACACTGAAGCTTTCTTT.